This T cell receptor beta chain was documented in a study of cytomegalovirus exposure and HLA in healthy donors. At the level of the study: It was reported in a later analysis that the 120 or so validation repertoires used the same platform as the approximately 690 first-cohort repertoires. Overall study findings and caveats: Some TCR beta chains (roughly 160 of them) were listed as cytomegalovirus-associated.

The donors were in the roughly 120-subject validation cohort, distinct from the approximately 670-subject first cohort. Per the germline V gene, CDR1 is MDHEN and CDR2 is SYDVKM. The CDR3 consists of 15 residues. The trim removed 7 bases at V and 3 bases at J, leaving 8 bases unmatched. Data came from immunoSEQ multiplex PCR; TCRdb stores just in-frame clones and leaves some out. The sample lists 45,000 to 70,000 clones, around 90% occurring once. To note about this clone: Its antigen is as yet unknown.

The TCR was taken from a man aged 18 to 30 in good health and CMV-seronegative. The chain uses TRBV28 and TRBJ1-4; 7 bases map to TRBD1. The material sequenced was PBMCs. The CDR3 DNA reads TGTGCCAGCACCTCTCCCGGGACAGCTAATGAAAAACTGTTTTTT. It codes for CASTSPGTANEKLFF.